What follows are 28 T cell receptor beta chains derived from one specimen sequenced in a study of cytomegalovirus exposure and HLA in healthy donors. A multiplex PCR was run with 60 Vbeta primers and 13 Jbeta primers. Repertoires were generated with immunoSEQ multiplex PCR, while TCRdb's copy carries only in-frame clones and drops some. The table records under 150,000 clones, around four fifths of them present only once. The sequencing input was PBMCs. Receptor source: a male donor in good health and CMV-seropositive.

In the case of this clone: The same CDR3 arises from other DNA sequences in this sample as well. The CDR3 here is CASSYSGGSSYEQYF. CDR3 sequence (DNA): TGTGCCAGCAGTTACTCAGGGGGCTCCTCTTACGAGCAGTACTTC. The chain links TRBV6-5 to TRBJ2-7; 7 nucleotides agree with TRBD1. Germline lookup yields CDR1 MNHEY and CDR2 SVGAGI. Unmatched junction bases numbered 6, after V lost 0 bases and J lost 4 bases. CDR3 length: 15 residues.

This clone was counted between two and nine times. The chain carries TRBV2 and TRBJ2-2; 9 bases are a match to TRBD1. After removal of 6 bases from V and 6 bases from J, the junction contained 11 bases not matched to a gene. CDR3 length: 16 residues. The V gene's germline CDR1 is SNHLY and CDR2 FYNNEI. CDR3 amino acids: CASSGRDRVVSGELFF. Written as DNA, the CDR3 is TGTGCCAGCAGCGGCCGGGACAGGGTAGTATCCGGGGAGCTGTTTTTT.

This clone came up a few times. V and J are TRBV2 and TRBJ2-1, with D uncertain. V shed 7 bases and J shed 2 bases, with 9 bases lying between them. From germline, CDR1 is SNHLY and CDR2 FYNNEI. The CDR3 sequence is 13 residues long. The CDR3 reads CASILGPYNEQFF. The CDR3, as DNA: TGTGCCAGCATATTGGGCCCCTACAATGAGCAGTTCTTC.

The chain couples TRBV4-1 to TRBJ2-7, with unresolved D. Trimming removed 3 bases from V and 4 bases from J, with 10 bases in between. Germline assignment: CDR1 MGHRA and CDR2 YSYEKL. This CDR3 comprises 13 residues. CDR3 region: CASSQRTDYEQYF. In nucleotides, the CDR3 is TGCGCCAGCAGCCAGCGAACAGATTACGAGCAGTACTTC.

The rearrangement joins TRBV9 to TRBJ2-5, with D maybe TRBD2 (5 bases). The CDR3 has 15 amino acids. V gave up 4 bases and J gave up 2 bases, with 15 bases separating them. CDR1 is SGDLS and CDR2 is YYNGEE in the germline V gene. The CDR3 DNA reads as TGTGCCAGCAGCCCCGAAGGACGGGGACAAGAGACCCAGTACTTC. This codes for CASSPEGRGQETQYF.

As to this clone: Distinct nucleotide sequences in the sample also encode this CDR3. This chain joins TRBV11-3 and TRBJ2-3, with 7 bases matching TRBD1. This CDR3 region has 13 residues. Trimming removed 2 bases from V and 4 bases from J; junction bases left unmatched: 0. The germline CDR1 and CDR2 sequences are SGHNT and YENEEA. DNA of the CDR3: TGTGCCAGCAGCTTACAGGGGGCAGATACGCAGTATTTT. Protein: CASSLQGADTQYF.

This chain uses TRBV11-2 with TRBJ2-7, with D hard to call. With 4 bases removed from V and 6 bases from J, the gap between germline ends came to 10 bases. Germline loops: CDR1 SGHAT, CDR2 FQNNGV. This CDR3 is built from 12 residues. CDR3: CASSSDRVEQYF. The CDR3 nucleotides are TGTGCCAGCAGCTCTGATCGGGTCGAGCAGTACTTC.

This chain joins TRBV18 and TRBJ1-1, with D unclear. Germline CDR1 is KGHSH and CDR2 is LQKENI. The CDR3 runs 15 residues. Trimming removed 1 base from V and 0 bases from J, with 9 bases in between. CDR3: CASSPRAKMNTEAFF. The CDR3 DNA reads as TGTGCCAGCTCACCACGGGCTAAGATGAACACTGAAGCTTTCTTT. Combining the CDR3 with reference TRBV18 and TRBJ1-1 gives the whole variable domain NAGVMQNPRHLVRRRGQEARLRCSPMKGHSHVYWYRQLPEEGLKFMVYLQKENIIDESGMPKERFSAEFPKEGPSILRIQQVVRGDSAAYFCASSPRAKMNTEAFFGQGTRLTVV.

V gene TRBV7-6 combines with J gene TRBJ2-5; weak D call: TRBD2 (6 bases). Germline CDR1 SGHVS, CDR2 FNYEAQ. The ends were cut back, 8 bases at V and 2 bases at J, with 21 bases in the middle. The CDR3 extends over 16 amino acids. CDR3 nucleotide sequence: TGTGCCAGCTGCCTTTTCCCGGGGGAGATACAAGAGACCCAGTACTTC. As protein: CASCLFPGEIQETQYF.

The CDR3 bases are TGTGCCAGCAGTGATGGGGCAGGGGCGTACGACGAGCAGTACTTC. This sequence encodes CASSDGAGAYDEQYF. This rearrangement joins TRBV6-1 to TRBJ2-7; weak D call: TRBD1 (6 bases). V was trimmed by 3 bases and J by 5 bases, leaving 17 bases between them. The CDR3 is 15 residues long. Germline V gene data show CDR1 as MNHNS and CDR2 as SASEGT.

The V call is TRBV27, the J call TRBJ2-7; the match to TRBD1 covers 8 bases. Germline-derived CDR1 and CDR2 are MNHEY and SMNVEV (reference sequence). V gave up 5 bases and J gave up 2 bases; unmatched junction bases: 8. This CDR3 comprises 15 residues. CDR3 protein: CASSPRGTGAYEQYF. The CDR3, as DNA: TGTGCCAGCAGTCCCAGGGGGACAGGAGCCTACGAGCAGTACTTC.

The chain couples TRBV2 to TRBJ1-1; 8 positions agree with TRBD1. Trimming at V came to 11 bases and at J to 1 base, leaving 9 bases not matched to a gene. Looked up from germline, CDR1 is SNHLY and CDR2 is FYNNEI. This CDR3 has 14 residues. CDR3 in amino acids: CAGQGTGRNTEAFF. CDR3 coding DNA: TGTGCCGGTCAGGGGACAGGAAGGAACACTGAAGCTTTCTTT. The full variable domain, in which reference TRBV2 and TRBJ1-1 provide the parts outside the CDR3, is EPEVTQTPSHQVTQMGQEVILRCVPISNHLYFYWYRQILGQKVEFLVSFYNNEISEKSEIFDDQFSVERPDGSNFTLKIRSTKLEDSAMYFCAGQGTGRNTEAFFGQGTRLTVV.

This clone was seen a handful of times. The chain has TRBV27 and TRBJ2-1; D unclear. From germline, CDR1 is MNHEY and CDR2 SMNVEV (reference sequence). This CDR3 has 15 residues. Deletions cut 6 bases from V and 0 bases from J, with 12 bases between. The CDR3 spells CASSLAVASYNEQFF. CDR3 nucleotide sequence: TGTGCCAGCAGCCTGGCCGTCGCCTCCTACAATGAGCAGTTCTTC.

V and J are TRBV29-1 and TRBJ1-3, with 7 bases fitting TRBD1. The junction had 6 bases not matched to a gene; V was cut back by 4 bases and J by 9 bases. From germline, CDR1 is SQVTM and CDR2 ANQGSEA. The CDR3 length is 12 residues. Here the CDR3 DNA reads TGCAGCGTTGCGACAGGGCGAGGCACCATATATTTT. It codes for CSVATGRGTIYF.

V usage is TRBV7-2 and J usage is TRBJ2-2; perhaps TRBD2 as D (7 bases). The CDR3 is made up of 16 amino acids. Germline CDR1 reads SGHTA; CDR2 reads FQGNSA. The V and J ends lost 4 bases and 5 bases respectively, with 17 bases between them. The chain's CDR3 is CASSSRRGAVTGELFF. The CDR3 coding sequence is TGTGCCAGCAGCTCCCGTCGGGGGGCCGTAACCGGGGAGCTGTTTTTT.

The chain joins TRBV7-8 to TRBJ1-2; D is undetermined. V lost 0 bases to trimming and J lost 6 bases, with 23 bases between them. CDR1 SGHVS and CDR2 FQNEAQ come from the germline V gene. The CDR3 is 18 amino acids. CDR3 bases: TGTGCCAGCAGCTTAGCGCTCGAGGGATGGTCCCCGAGGGATGGCTACACCTTC. As protein: CASSLALEGWSPRDGYTF.

The genes are TRBV27 and TRBJ1-4; no firm D call. Germline CDR1 is MNHEY and CDR2 is SMNVEV (reference sequence). This CDR3 comprises 14 residues. The V gene lost 3 bases and the J gene lost 7 bases, with 12 bases spanning the gap. The CDR3 spells CASSLAGFREKLFF. In DNA form, the CDR3 reads TGTGCCAGCAGTTTGGCAGGATTTCGTGAAAAACTGTTTTTT.

The rearrangement uses TRBV29-1 and TRBJ1-1; the D gene is possibly TRBD1 (6 bases). Looked up from germline, CDR1 is SQVTM and CDR2 is ANQGSEA. The ends were cut back, 5 bases at V and 0 bases at J, with 10 bases in the middle. The CDR3 is made up of 13 amino acids. Written as DNA, the CDR3 is TGCAGCGTTTCCGACAGGCTGAACACTGAAGCTTTCTTT. It encodes CSVSDRLNTEAFF.

The CDR3: CASSYSQGSGYGYTF. The CDR3 coding sequence is TGTGCCAGCAGTTACTCACAGGGGAGCGGCTATGGCTACACCTTC. The V and J genes are TRBV6-5 and TRBJ1-2; 7 nucleotides match TRBD1. The germline V gene has CDR1 MNHEY and CDR2 SVGAGI. This CDR3 contains 15 residues. The V and J ends lost 0 bases and 4 bases, in that order; junction bases with no gene match: 5.

V is TRBV19 and J is TRBJ2-1; 16 bases are shared with TRBD2. Looked up from germline, CDR1 is LNHDA and CDR2 is SQIVND (reference sequence). Trimming took 5 bases from V and 0 from J; bases not matched to a gene: 4. This CDR3 spans 18 amino acids. CDR3 in amino acids: CASSPGLAGGSSYNEQFF. The DNA for the CDR3 is TGTGCCAGTAGTCCGGGACTAGCGGGGGGGAGCTCCTACAATGAGCAGTTCTTC.

The rearrangement uses TRBV6-5 and TRBJ2-7; 8 positions match TRBD2. The junction had 9 bases not matched to a gene; V was cut back by 2 bases and J by 6 bases. The CDR3 has 15 amino acids. Germline-derived CDR1 and CDR2 are MNHEY and SVGAGI. CDR3 sequence reads: CASSYEGTSGREQYF. CDR3 DNA: TGTGCCAGCAGTTACGAAGGGACTAGTGGTCGCGAGCAGTACTTC.

Of note for this clone: At one boundary the junction diverges from the germline segment, which might be a read error. The V call is TRBV7-9, the J call TRBJ1-1; D perhaps matches TRBD1 (5 bases). Germline-derived CDR1 and CDR2 are SEHNR and FQNEAQ (reference sequence). The CDR3 consists of 12 residues. In DNA, the CDR3 is TGTTCCAGCAGCTTACAGGACACTGAAGCTTTCTTT. It codes for CSSSLQDTEAFF.

V and J are TRBV5-1 and TRBJ2-5; no clear D. Per germline, CDR1 SGHRS and CDR2 YFSETQ. The CDR3 loop spans 16 amino acids. Trimming stripped 2 bases from V and 1 base from J, with 15 bases between. In nucleotides, the CDR3 is TGCGCCAGCAGCTTTGGTGTGGGTCCTAGCCAAGAGACCCAGTACTTC. It is translated as CASSFGVGPSQETQYF.

The V call is TRBV18, the J call TRBJ1-1, with D tentatively TRBD1 (6 bases). With 4 bases removed from V and 3 bases from J, the gap between germline ends came to 6 bases. Germline V gene lookup returns CDR1 KGHSH and CDR2 LQKENI. The CDR3 runs to 12 residues. Written as DNA, the CDR3 is TGTGCCAGCTCACACAGGGACACTGAAGCTTTCTTT. Translation: CASSHRDTEAFF.

The chain joins TRBV19 to TRBJ2-1, with 8 bases identical to TRBD2. Germline CDR1 reads LNHDA; CDR2 reads SQIVND (reference sequence). Trimming removed 3 bases from V and 0 bases from J; junction bases left unmatched: 10. This CDR3 comprises 18 residues. The CDR3 DNA follows: TGTGCCAGTAGTATGGGGACTAGGGGTCTGAGCTCCTACAATGAGCAGTTCTTC. Residues: CASSMGTRGLSSYNEQFF.

The chain recombines TRBV4-1 with TRBJ1-1, with D tentatively TRBD1 (6 bases). Germline lookup yields CDR1 MGHRA and CDR2 YSYEKL. V was shortened by 2 bases and J by 11 bases, with 15 bases between the two germline ends. CDR3 size: 13 residues. In DNA, the CDR3 is TGCGCCAGCAGCCAATGGAGGACAGAGAGCGCTTTCTTT. This translates into CASSQWRTESAFF.

This rearrangement joins TRBV15 to TRBJ2-3, with D possibly TRBD1 on 6 matching bases. CDR3 length: 15 residues. V lost 0 bases, J lost 5 bases, and 12 bases lay in between. Looked up from germline, CDR1 is LNHNV and CDR2 is YYDKDF (reference sequence). The CDR3 region has the DNA TGTGCCACCAGCAGAGATAGGGGACACGGAGATACGCAGTATTTT. Protein sequence: CATSRDRGHGDTQYF.

The table lists this clone with a count of one. CDR3 coding DNA: TGTGCCAGCAGTGACTGGGAGGTGTTTCAGAACACCGGGGAGCTGTTTTTT. Its translation is CASSDWEVFQNTGELFF. V and J are TRBV2 and TRBJ2-2; the D gene is possibly TRBD2 (6 bases). The length of the CDR3 is 17 residues. The V and J ends lost 3 bases and 1 base respectively, with 15 bases between them. Per germline, CDR1 SNHLY and CDR2 FYNNEI.